A single sample is the source of the 20 T cell receptor beta chains below, sequenced in a study of control samples from healthy donors and cancer patients. TCRdb's copy holds only in-frame clones and misses some; the assay was immunoSEQ multiplex PCR. Seen here are over 50,000 clones, about 96% observed once, and the top ten hold about 1%. The sequencing input was blood. These receptors all come from a woman younger than 30 in good health.

This chain uses TRBV6-1 with TRBJ1-1, with D possibly TRBD1 on 5 matching bases. This CDR3 spans 13 amino acids. The V end lost 1 base, the J end lost 11 bases, and 14 bases lay between the germline ends. From germline, CDR1 is MNHNS and CDR2 SASEGT. Here the CDR3 DNA reads TGTGCCAGCAGTGAAGGGGGCAGGCGGCGGGCTTTCTTT. Its translation is CASSEGGRRRAFF.

The chain combines TRBV6-5 with TRBJ1-5; D ambiguous. Trimming shortened V by 5 bases and J by 2 bases, and 10 bases separated the two germline ends. Germline assignment: CDR1 MNHEY and CDR2 SVGAGI. This CDR3 region has 14 residues. The CDR3 nucleotides read TGTGCCAGCAGTCGCCGAGTCGGCAATCAGCCCCAGCATTTT. Translating gives CASSRRVGNQPQHF.

This chain joins TRBV10-3 and TRBJ2-1; D may be TRBD2 (6 bases). Trimming removed 0 bases from V and 4 bases from J, with 16 bases in between. This CDR3 region has 17 residues. In germline, CDR1 is ENHRY, CDR2 SYGVKD. The CDR3 is CAISESLTGGVYNEQFF. The CDR3 DNA is TGTGCCATCAGTGAGTCCTTGACTGGCGGGGTTTACAATGAGCAGTTCTTC.

The chain recombines TRBV24-1 with TRBJ2-6; 7 nucleotides agree with TRBD1. CDR3 length: 18 amino acids. The J segment lost 3 bases and the V segment lost 1 base, leaving 8 bases of the junction unmatched. Germline-derived CDR1 and CDR2 are KGHDR and SFDVKD. The CDR3 coding sequence is TGTGCCACCAGTGATTTCCCAGACACAGGGGTTGGGGCCAACGTCCTGACTTTC. Translation: CATSDFPDTGVGANVLTF.

The chain couples TRBV7-2 to TRBJ1-2, with D unresolved. CDR3 length equals 14 residues. Deletions cut 1 base from V and 2 bases from J, with 8 bases between. Per germline, CDR1 SGHTA and CDR2 FQGNSA. CDR3 coding DNA: TGTGCCAGCAGCTTAGATGGATCAAACTATGGCTACACCTTC. Its protein is CASSLDGSNYGYTF.

The chain joins TRBV6-6 to TRBJ1-2; no firm D call. CDR1 MNHNY and CDR2 SVGAGI come from the germline V gene (reference sequence). The CDR3 contains 13 residues. Trimming took 9 bases from V and 2 from J, leaving 13 bases between them. The CDR3 loop is CASAQGSNYGYTF. For the CDR3, the DNA is TGTGCCAGTGCCCAAGGGAGCAACTATGGCTACACCTTC.

The CDR3 DNA reads as TGTGCCAGCAGCTTAGTGTCAGTAGGGACAGATACGCAGTATTTT. Translated: CASSLVSVGTDTQYF. The chain joins TRBV13 to TRBJ2-3, with D unclear. Deletions cut 1 base from V and 3 bases from J, with 11 bases between. The CDR3 has 15 amino acids. Germline V CDR1 and CDR2: PRHDT, FYEKMQ (reference sequence).

The CDR3 protein is CASSSKVRGGGYTF. CDR3 nucleotides: TGTGCCAGCAGCTCCAAAGTGAGGGGCGGAGGCTACACCTTC. The V and J genes are TRBV7-2 and TRBJ1-2; weak D call: TRBD1 (5 bases). Germline V gene lookup returns CDR1 SGHTA and CDR2 FQGNSA. The CDR3 is 14 residues long. Trimming took 4 bases from V and 8 from J, leaving 17 bases between them. Filled out from reference TRBV7-2 and TRBJ1-2, the complete variable domain reads GAGVSQSPSNKVTEKGKDVELRCDPISGHTALYWYRQSLGQGLEFLIYFQGNSAPDKSGLPSDRFSAERTGGSVSTLTIQRTQQEDSAVYLCASSSKVRGGGYTFGSGTRLTVV.

This clone was counted a single time. V is TRBV28 and J is TRBJ2-7; 8 bases line up with TRBD2. This CDR3 contains 15 residues. Germline V lookup: CDR1 MDHEN, CDR2 SYDVKM. The V gene end was trimmed by 7 bases and the J gene end by 3 bases; junction bases not matched to a gene: 11. The CDR3 region is CASTLMAAGGYEQYF. CDR3 in DNA: TGTGCCAGCACCTTAATGGCGGCGGGAGGCTACGAGCAGTACTTC.

The chain employs TRBV2 and TRBJ2-1; D is uncertain. CDR3 length: 12 residues. From germline, CDR1 is SNHLY and CDR2 FYNNEI. V was cut by 7 bases and J by 8 bases, with 12 bases left in between. CDR3 DNA: TGTGCCAGCAACAGAATGGCCTATGAGCAGTTCTTC. Its protein is CASNRMAYEQFF.

The genes are TRBV4-2 and TRBJ1-5, with TRBD1 matching over 9 bases. Germline assignment: CDR1 LGHNA and CDR2 YNFKEQ. The CDR3 has 15 amino acids. After removal of 4 bases from V and 6 bases from J, the junction contained 7 bases not matched to a gene. The CDR3 DNA is TGTGCCAGCAGCCTGGACAGGGGCGGAGGTCAGCCCCAGCATTTT. Its translation is CASSLDRGGGQPQHF.

In its sample, this clone was seen once. The chain links TRBV6-4 to TRBJ1-5; 8 positions agree with TRBD1. The germline gives CDR1 MRHNA, CDR2 SNTAGT. This CDR3 contains 17 residues. The junction had 11 bases not matched to a gene; V was cut back by 6 bases and J by 1 base. The CDR3 loop is CASSRWTGLVSNQPQHF. In nucleotides, the CDR3 is TGTGCCAGCAGCCGCTGGACAGGGCTTGTGAGCAATCAGCCCCAGCATTTT.

V gene TRBV6-6 combines with J gene TRBJ1-1; D call uncertain. CDR1 is MNHNY, CDR2 SVGAGI, per germline (reference sequence). The V and J ends lost 11 bases and 2 bases respectively, with 9 bases between them. CDR3 size: 11 residues. In nucleotides, the CDR3 is TGTGCCGGGATCACTAACACTGAAGCTTTCTTT. Protein sequence: CAGITNTEAFF.

The chain carries TRBV6-5 and TRBJ1-1; 8 bases map to TRBD1. The CDR3 is 13 residues long. CDR1 and CDR2 (germline): MNHEY, SVGAGI. With 6 bases clipped from V and 7 bases from J, the junction kept 7 bases outside the gene matches. CDR3 residues: CASRGTGTYEAFF. Written as DNA, the CDR3 is TGTGCCAGCAGGGGGACAGGCACCTATGAAGCTTTCTTT.

The chain links TRBV4-1 to TRBJ1-1; D remains unclear. Trimming pared 1 base from V and 1 base from J, leaving 13 bases between. Germline V CDR1 and CDR2: MGHRA, YSYEKL. This CDR3 is built from 16 residues. Here the CDR3 DNA reads TGCGCCAGCAGCCAAGGGCCCCGGCTGCCGAACACTGAAGCTTTCTTT. This codes for CASSQGPRLPNTEAFF.

In DNA form, the CDR3 reads TGTGCCAGCAGGGACAGGAGTAATGAAAAACTGTTTTTT. Its protein is CASRDRSNEKLFF. J is TRBJ1-4 and V is TRBV6-5; 7 bases are shared with TRBD1. This CDR3 contains 13 residues. Losses at the gene ends were 6 bases for V and 4 bases for J; bases not matched to a gene: 2. The germline V gene encodes CDR1 MNHEY and CDR2 SVGAGI.

This rearrangement joins TRBV2 to TRBJ1-6; D uncertain. The CDR3 has 11 residues. Trimming cost V 3 bases and J 9 bases, with 3 bases left between them. Looked up from germline, CDR1 is SNHLY and CDR2 is FYNNEI. For the CDR3, the DNA is TGTGCCAGCAGTGAGAGTTCACCCCTCCACTTT. Its translation: CASSESSPLHF.

The chain uses TRBV11-2 and TRBJ1-6; D gene unclear. Germline V gene sequence: CDR1 SGHAT, CDR2 FQNNGV. Trimming left V 2 bases short and J 7 bases short, with 9 bases between. There are 14 residues in the CDR3. The CDR3 protein is CASSLFPANSPLHF. The CDR3 nucleotides are TGTGCCAGCAGCTTATTCCCAGCCAATTCACCCCTCCACTTT.

This clone appeared once. The rearrangement uses TRBV6-5 and TRBJ1-2, with a weak D call TRBD1 (5 bases). This CDR3 is 14 amino acids long. The V gene lost 2 bases and the J gene lost 4 bases, with 11 bases spanning the gap. CDR1 and CDR2 from the germline V gene are MNHEY and SVGAGI. CDR3: CASSYRTGPYGYTF. The CDR3 bases are TGTGCCAGCAGTTACCGAACAGGACCCTATGGCTACACCTTC.

This clone occurred a few times. Here the CDR3 DNA reads TGTGCCAGCAGCTTGGAAGCGGGGAGTAAACAAGAGACCCAGTACTTC. This gives the protein CASSLEAGSKQETQYF. The chain combines TRBV7-2 with TRBJ2-5; 7 bases fit TRBD2. J gave up 2 bases and V 3 bases, and 9 bases lay outside the gene matches. CDR3 size: 16 residues. The germline CDR1 and CDR2 sequences are SGHTA and FQGNSA.